The 28 T cell receptor beta chains presented below share a single source sample, sequenced in a study of T-cell reconstitution after alpha-beta-depleted transplantation in children. A TCRbeta library incorporating unique molecular identifiers was prepared. TCRdb re-analysed the PCR reads in MiXCR, keeping a single row per CDR3 protein. Of almost 500,000 distinct CDR3 sequences listed, roughly a tenth are singletons. The specimen comprised PBMCs, sampled before TCRalphabeta/CD19-depleted stem cell transplant. Receptors originate from a child aged 2 to 9 with inherited bone marrow failure, due to receive a stem cell transplant.

Many counts were recorded for this clonotype. V is TRBV27 and J is TRBJ2-1; tentatively, D is TRBD2 (5 bases). Trimming left V 5 bases short and J 7 bases short, with 12 bases between. From germline, CDR1 is MNHEY and CDR2 SMNVEV (reference sequence). The CDR3 spans 13 residues. The CDR3 spells CASSPGLQNEQFF. Written as DNA, the CDR3 is TGTGCCAGCAGTCCCGGACTGCAGAATGAGCAGTTCTTC.

There are a few counts of this clonotype. The chain carries TRBV7-2 and TRBJ2-1, with 11 bases identical to TRBD2. Germline V CDR1 and CDR2: SGHTA, FQGNSA. With 5 bases clipped from V and 3 bases from J, the junction kept 6 bases outside the gene matches. This CDR3 has 16 residues. CDR3 in amino acids: CASSGTSGSGYNEQFF. CDR3 in DNA: TGTGCCAGCAGCGGTACTAGCGGGAGTGGCTACAATGAGCAGTTCTTC.

This clonotype was recorded many times. The chain employs TRBV11-2 and TRBJ2-3; no definite D call. Germline V CDR1 and CDR2: SGHAT, FQNNGV. The CDR3 contains 14 residues. The V gene lost 2 bases and the J gene lost 5 bases, with 11 bases spanning the gap. CDR3 bases: TGTGCCAGCAGCTTAATTTGGGGTCAAGATACGCAGTATTTT. This encodes CASSLIWGQDTQYF. The complete variable domain, with remaining parts taken from reference TRBV11-2 and TRBJ2-3, reads EAGVAQSPRYKIIEKRQSVAFWCNPISGHATLYWYQQILGQGPKLLIQFQNNGVVDDSQLPKDRFSAERLKGVDSTLKIQPAKLEDSAVYLCASSLIWGQDTQYFGPGTRLTVL.

The V and J genes are TRBV6-2 or TRBV6-3 and TRBJ1-1, with D unclear. Trimming cost V 0 bases and J 1 base, with 18 bases left between them. Germline CDR1 is MNHEY and CDR2 is SVGEGT. The CDR3 has 18 residues. The CDR3 coding sequence is TGTGCCAGCAGTTACTCCGGACGGACCCTACCCCAGAACACTGAAGCTTTCTTT. The encoded protein is CASSYSGRTLPQNTEAFF.

This clonotype occurred a few times. A much more abundant neighbour one base away suggests this may be a read error. V is TRBV11-2 and J is TRBJ1-1; D is ambiguous. V was clipped by 2 bases and J by 6 bases, with 10 bases between them. This CDR3 contains 13 residues. In germline, CDR1 is SGHAT, CDR2 FQNNGV. The DNA for the CDR3 is TGTGCCAGCAGCTTATCTTGGACCCCTGAAGCTTTCTTT. Protein product: CASSLSWTPEAFF.

Points on this clonotype: One end of the junction is discordant with germline, which a read error may explain. The chain links TRBV6-5 to TRBJ2-7; perhaps TRBD1 as D (6 bases). The CDR3 spans 13 residues. Germline V CDR1 and CDR2: MNHEY, SVGAGI. The CDR3 DNA follows: TGTGGCAGCAGTTACCAGGGGACCTACGAGCAGTACTTC. This translates into CGSSYQGTYEQYF.

The sample holds a few counts of this clonotype. This sequence joins TRBV11-2 and TRBJ1-1; 7 nucleotides match TRBD1. Unmatched junction bases numbered 9, after V lost 4 bases and J lost 1 base. This CDR3 has 16 residues. Germline V gene data show CDR1 as SGHAT and CDR2 as FQNNGV. CDR3 DNA sequence: TGTGCCAGCAGCTCGATCCCGGACAGGAGGAACACTGAAGCTTTCTTT. Its translation is CASSSIPDRRNTEAFF. The full variable domain, with the rest looked up from reference TRBV11-2 and TRBJ1-1, is EAGVAQSPRYKIIEKRQSVAFWCNPISGHATLYWYQQILGQGPKLLIQFQNNGVVDDSQLPKDRFSAERLKGVDSTLKIQPAKLEDSAVYLCASSSIPDRRNTEAFFGQGTRLTVV.

This clonotype was seen at least ten times. This rearrangement joins TRBV7-2 to TRBJ1-6; maybe TRBD1 (6 bases). The CDR3 totals 16 residues. CDR1 SGHTA and CDR2 FQGNSA come from the germline V gene. V gave up 1 base and J gave up 10 bases, with 17 bases separating them. The CDR3 protein is CASSLERTVKDSPLHF. The CDR3 DNA sequence: TGTGCCAGCAGCTTAGAGCGGACAGTCAAAGACTCACCCCTCCACTTT.

This clonotype was seen ten or more times. The genes are TRBV9 and TRBJ2-3, with 7 bases matching TRBD1. V was clipped by 3 bases and J by 1 base; unmatched bases: 2. Germline V lookup: CDR1 SGDLS, CDR2 YYNGEE. This CDR3 has 14 residues. The CDR3 spells CASSAQGGTDTQYF. CDR3 in DNA: TGTGCCAGCAGCGCCCAGGGGGGCACAGATACGCAGTATTTT.

V gene TRBV30 combines with J gene TRBJ1-2; D call uncertain. Trimming removed 0 bases at V and 3 bases at J, with 5 bases between. This CDR3 has 12 residues. The V gene's germline CDR1 is GTSNPN and CDR2 SVGIG (reference sequence). The CDR3 coding sequence is TGTGCCTGGAGTGTACTCGACTATGGCTACACCTTC. Translated, it gives CAWSVLDYGYTF. Filled out from reference TRBV30 and TRBJ1-2, the complete variable domain reads SQTIHQWPATLVQPVGSPLSLECTVEGTSNPNLYWYRQAAGRGLQLLFYSVGIGQISSEVPQNLSASRPQDRQFILSSKKLLLSDSGFYLCAWSVLDYGYTFGSGTRLTVV.

About this clonotype itself: Given a much more abundant clone one base away, this may be a read error. The chain has TRBV10-3 and TRBJ1-2; D call uncertain. The CDR3 loop spans 16 amino acids. Germline V gene sequence: CDR1 ENHRY, CDR2 SYGVKD. Trimming left V 0 bases short and J 1 base short, with 12 bases between. The CDR3 region is CAISESPLIGNYGYTF. CDR3 coding DNA: TGTGCCATCAGTGAGTCGCCGTTGATAGGTAACTATGGCTACACCTTC.

This chain links TRBV4-3 with TRBJ2-7; D unresolved. The germline CDR1 and CDR2 sequences are LGHNA and YSLEER. The V end was cut by 0 bases, the J end by 4 bases, with 16 bases between. The CDR3 covers 16 residues. The CDR3 loop reads CASSQDTRLPSYEQYF. Written as DNA, the CDR3 is TGCGCCAGCAGCCAAGATACGCGCCTTCCGAGTTACGAGCAGTACTTC.

This clonotype was counted a few times. The DNA for the CDR3 is TGCAGTGCAAACGGACTAGCGGGAGTTCGGAAATTCGGAGAGCAGTACTTC. Amino acid sequence: CSANGLAGVRKFGEQYF. The rearrangement links TRBV20-1 to TRBJ2-7; 13 bases are a match to TRBD2. Germline assignment: CDR1 DFQATT and CDR2 SNEGSKA (reference sequence). This CDR3 is built from 17 residues. Trimming at V came to 6 bases and at J to 7 bases, leaving 18 bases not matched to a gene.

This clonotype was seen at least ten times. The chain joins TRBV20-1 to TRBJ2-3; D might be TRBD1 or TRBD2, each matching 5 bases. The germline V gene has CDR1 DFQATT and CDR2 SNEGSKA (reference sequence). This CDR3 is 16 amino acids long. The V and J ends lost 3 bases and 0 bases respectively, with 16 bases between them. Here the CDR3 reads CSARGLRGGSTDTQYF. In nucleotides, the CDR3 is TGCAGTGCTAGGGGCCTCCGGGGCGGGAGCACAGATACGCAGTATTTT.

There are many counts of this clonotype. The chain links TRBV7-8 to TRBJ2-1; D is unclear. The CDR3 spans 15 residues. Germline V gene lookup returns CDR1 SGHVS and CDR2 FQNEAQ. V lost 1 base, J lost 1 base, and 8 bases lay in between. CDR3 in amino acids: CASSLVDGSYNEQFF. The CDR3 DNA reads as TGTGCCAGCAGCTTAGTGGATGGGTCCTACAATGAGCAGTTCTTC. Full variable domain (outside the CDR3, taken from reference TRBV7-8 and TRBJ2-1): GAGVSQSPRYKVAKRGQDVALRCDPISGHVSLFWYQQALGQGPEFLTYFQNEAQLDKSGLPSDRFFAERPEGSVSTLKIQRTQQEDSAVYLCASSLVDGSYNEQFFGPGTRLTVL.

In its sample, this clonotype was seen many times. The rearrangement joins TRBV7-2 to TRBJ2-3; possible D gene TRBD1, 5 bases. The CDR3 is 17 residues long. V was clipped by 1 base and J by 2 bases, with 16 bases between them. The germline V gene has CDR1 SGHTA and CDR2 FQGNSA. For the CDR3, the DNA is TGTGCCAGCAGCTTAGTCCCCGGTGGCAGGGCCACAGATACGCAGTATTTT. This codes for CASSLVPGGRATDTQYF.

The V call is TRBV12-3 or TRBV12-4, the J call TRBJ2-1; D unresolved. This CDR3 has 17 amino acids. Trimming removed 3 bases from V and 2 bases from J, with 17 bases in between. Here the CDR3 reads CASSFSDSGPTYNEQFF. CDR3 bases: TGTGCCAGCAGTTTTTCCGATTCGGGCCCCACCTACAATGAGCAGTTCTTC.

This clonotype has ten or more counts. This rearrangement joins TRBV7-8 to TRBJ1-1, with D possibly TRBD1 on 5 matching bases. V dropped 1 base and J dropped 4 bases, with 10 bases sitting between them. The germline CDR1 and CDR2 sequences are SGHVS and FQNEAQ. CDR3 length: 14 residues. The CDR3 is CASSLVLGGTEAFF. CDR3 sequence (DNA): TGTGCCAGCAGCTTAGTTCTGGGGGGCACTGAAGCTTTCTTT.

This chain connects TRBV19 to TRBJ2-7, with D maybe TRBD1 (6 bases). The germline gives CDR1 LNHDA, CDR2 SQIVND (reference sequence). V lost 5 bases, J lost 2 bases, and 13 bases lay in between. The CDR3 consists of 14 residues. This chain's CDR3 is CASSGGRGPYEQYF. For the CDR3, the DNA is TGTGCCAGTAGTGGTGGCAGGGGACCCTACGAGCAGTACTTC.

This clonotype appeared many times. The V gene is TRBV29-1, the J gene TRBJ2-4, with 8 nucleotides matching TRBD2. V was pared by 5 bases and J by 4 bases, with 10 bases of the junction left unmatched. The germline V gene has CDR1 SQVTM and CDR2 ANQGSEA. CDR3 length equals 15 residues. The CDR3 sequence: CSVSTRLAQKNIQYF. In DNA, the CDR3 is TGCAGCGTTTCCACCAGACTAGCGCAGAAAAACATTCAGTACTTC.

This clonotype was observed many times. The V gene is TRBV20-1, the J gene TRBJ1-2; tentative D call: TRBD1 (6 bases). The germline V and J ends were trimmed by 1 base and 1 base, with 16 bases remaining between them. CDR1 is DFQATT, CDR2 SNEGSKA, per germline (reference sequence). CDR3 size: 16 residues. CDR3 sequence: CSARGQGPALNYGYTF. In DNA form, the CDR3 reads TGCAGTGCTAGAGGGCAGGGGCCGGCCCTTAACTATGGCTACACCTTC.

This clonotype has at least ten counts. The chain employs TRBV10-3 and TRBJ2-5; the match to TRBD1 covers 7 bases. Trimming cost V 1 base and J 2 bases; bases outside gene matches: 10. This CDR3 region has 17 residues. From germline, CDR1 is ENHRY and CDR2 SYGVKD. CDR3 DNA sequence: TGTGCCATCAGTGAGTTTATAGGACAGGTCACACAAGAGACCCAGTACTTC. Translation: CAISEFIGQVTQETQYF.

This clonotype occurred many times. The chain uses TRBV11-2 and TRBJ2-4, with 10 bases aligning to TRBD1. This CDR3 region has 15 residues. J gave up 3 bases and V 2 bases, and 1 base lay outside the gene matches. Germline CDR1 reads SGHAT; CDR2 reads FQNNGV. This chain's CDR3 is CASSLWDRGKNIQYF. CDR3 nucleotide sequence: TGTGCCAGCAGCTTATGGGACAGGGGCAAAAACATTCAGTACTTC.

The chain joins TRBV29-1 to TRBJ2-7; D is undetermined. The CDR3 runs 13 residues. The germline V gene encodes CDR1 SQVTM and CDR2 ANQGSEA. V dropped 3 bases and J dropped 3 bases, with 12 bases sitting between them. This chain's CDR3 is CSVEEGNYYEQYF. Written as DNA, the CDR3 is TGCAGCGTTGAGGAAGGAAACTACTACGAGCAGTACTTC.

This clonotype was observed at least ten times. This chain connects TRBV5-4 to TRBJ2-1, with 7 positions matching TRBD1. CDR1 and CDR2 (germline): SGHNT, YYREEE (reference sequence). V was clipped by 4 bases and J by 2 bases; unmatched bases: 3. The CDR3 extends over 14 amino acids. CDR3 in DNA: TGTGCCAGCAGCAGAGACAGGGCCTACAATGAGCAGTTCTTC. Encoded protein: CASSRDRAYNEQFF.

There are many counts of this clonotype. The chain has TRBV10-3 and TRBJ2-5; 12 bases map to TRBD2. The CDR3 extends over 17 amino acids. V shed 4 bases, J shed 5 bases, and the junction held 11 bases outside the gene matches. Per the germline V gene, CDR1 is ENHRY and CDR2 is SYGVKD. In DNA form, the CDR3 reads TGTGCCATCAGTGGGACTAGCGGGAACAAGCCTTATGAGACCCAGTACTTC. The encoded protein is CAISGTSGNKPYETQYF.

This clonotype was observed at least ten times. The rearrangement links TRBV12-3 or TRBV12-4 to TRBJ2-3; D is perhaps TRBD1 (6 bases). The CDR3 is made up of 13 amino acids. V was cut by 10 bases and J by 0 bases, with 11 bases left in between. The DNA for the CDR3 is TGTGCCATTTCAGGGGCTAGCACAGATACGCAGTATTTT. This translates into CAISGASTDTQYF.

This clonotype was found many times. This CDR3 reads CASSQDIRGFYGYTF. The CDR3 coding sequence is TGCGCCAGCAGCCAAGATATCAGAGGCTTCTATGGCTACACCTTC. V usage is TRBV4-3 and J usage is TRBJ1-2; D gene uncertain. This CDR3 is 15 amino acids long. Germline V CDR1 and CDR2: LGHNA, YSLEER. Trimming left V 0 bases short and J 4 bases short, with 12 bases between.